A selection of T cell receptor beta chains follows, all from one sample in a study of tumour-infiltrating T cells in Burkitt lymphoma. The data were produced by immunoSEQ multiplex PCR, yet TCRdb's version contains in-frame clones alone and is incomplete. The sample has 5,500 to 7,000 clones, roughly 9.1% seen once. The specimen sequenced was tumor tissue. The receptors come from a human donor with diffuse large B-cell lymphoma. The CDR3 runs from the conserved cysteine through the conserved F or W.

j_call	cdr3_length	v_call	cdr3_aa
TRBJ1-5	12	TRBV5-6	CASSYSNQPQHF
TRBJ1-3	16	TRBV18	CASSRGTHGSGNTIYF
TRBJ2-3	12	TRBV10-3	CAISGDSYTQYF
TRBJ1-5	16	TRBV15	CATSRGTGGFNQPQHF
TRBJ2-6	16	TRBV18	CASSPPWGPGANVLTF
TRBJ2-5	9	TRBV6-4	CASGGNQYF
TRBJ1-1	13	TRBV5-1	CASSLGEEFEAFF
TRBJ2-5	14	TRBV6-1	CASSQRGGQETQYF
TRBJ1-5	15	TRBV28	CASTPTAGFNQPQHF
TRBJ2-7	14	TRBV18	CASSPRRGGYEQYF
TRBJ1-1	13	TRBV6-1	CASRRQGASEAFF
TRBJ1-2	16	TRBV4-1	CASSHRATGSNYGYTF
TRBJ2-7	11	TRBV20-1	CSAREQYEQYF
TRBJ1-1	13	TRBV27	CASSLKENTEAFF
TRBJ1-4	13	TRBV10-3	CAIGGQGNEKLFF
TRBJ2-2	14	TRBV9	CASSVDANTGELFF
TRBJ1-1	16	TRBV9	CASSRNTGQGRTEAFF
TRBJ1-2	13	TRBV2	CASGAGSYYGYTF
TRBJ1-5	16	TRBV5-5	CASSPRGGQSNQPQHF
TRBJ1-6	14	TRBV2	CASSAGQPNSPLHF
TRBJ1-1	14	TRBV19	CASRWDSQSTEAFF
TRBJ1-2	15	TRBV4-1	CASSQLSGGTYGYTF